One sample yielded the 30 T cell receptor beta chains listed below, sequenced in a study of T cells after yellow fever vaccination. TCRdb itself ran the 5' RACE reads through MiXCR, one entry per CDR3 protein. This table has nearly 350,000 distinct CDR3 sequences, roughly 8.3% appearing once. The sequenced sample was PBMCs, obtained more than 35 days after the first yellow fever vaccination. The receptors were gathered from a man younger than 35 who received the YFV17D yellow fever vaccine.

This clonotype occurred a few times. The DNA of the CDR3 is TGTGCCACCAGCAGAGATAAACAAAACATTCAGTACTTC. It is translated as CATSRDKQNIQYF. The chain combines TRBV15 with TRBJ2-4, with no clear D. The germline V gene has CDR1 LNHNV and CDR2 YYDKDF (reference sequence). Trimming removed 0 bases from V and 5 bases from J, with 5 bases in between. The CDR3 is 13 residues long. The full variable domain, in which reference TRBV15 and TRBJ2-4 provide the parts outside the CDR3, is DAMVIQNPRYQVTQFGKPVTLSCSQTLNHNVMYWYQQKSSQAPKLLFHYYDKDFNNEADTPDNFQSRRPNTSFCFLDIRSPGLGDTAMYLCATSRDKQNIQYFGAGTRLSVL.

In its sample, this clonotype was seen a few times. CDR3 in amino acids: CASKTSASGDEQFF. Written as DNA, the CDR3 is TGCGCCAGCAAGACCTCTGCTTCCGGGGATGAGCAGTTCTTC. V and J are TRBV5-1 and TRBJ2-1, with D tentatively TRBD2 (5 bases). This CDR3 contains 14 residues. V was trimmed by 6 bases and J by 8 bases, leaving 18 bases between them. Germline V gene data show CDR1 as SGHRS and CDR2 as YFSETQ.

V is TRBV20-1 and J is TRBJ1-2, with a possible D match to TRBD1 (5 bases). V was shortened by 4 bases and J by 7 bases, with 19 bases between the two germline ends. Per germline, CDR1 DFQATT and CDR2 SNEGSKA (reference sequence). This CDR3 region has 14 residues. In nucleotides, the CDR3 is TGCAGTGCTACGCCTACCGGGACCGCGATTGGCTACACCTTC. This encodes CSATPTGTAIGYTF.

This clonotype showed up just a few times. This CDR3 reads CASSFGTPGAQSTQYF. DNA for the CDR3: TGCGCCAGCAGCTTCGGCACTCCGGGGGCACAGAGTACGCAGTATTTT. The V gene is TRBV5-1, the J gene TRBJ2-3, with D perhaps being TRBD1 or TRBD2 (6 bases each). The V end lost 2 bases, the J end lost 8 bases, and 21 bases lay between the germline ends. This CDR3 is built from 16 residues. The germline gives CDR1 SGHRS, CDR2 YFSETQ.

The CDR3 loop is CASSASRAYEQYV. CDR3 sequence (DNA): TGTGCCAGCAGTGCAAGCAGGGCCTACGAGCAGTACGTC. V and J are TRBV2 and TRBJ2-7, with D tentatively TRBD1 (5 bases). Trimming left V 4 bases short and J 2 bases short, with 9 bases between. CDR1 and CDR2 (germline): SNHLY, FYNNEI. The CDR3 has 13 residues.

This clonotype occurred a few times. This chain links TRBV29-1 with TRBJ1-1; no definite D call. Trimming removed 3 bases from V and 3 bases from J, with 5 bases in between. The CDR3 loop spans 11 amino acids. CDR1 is SQVTM and CDR2 is ANQGSEA in the germline V gene. CDR3 protein: CSVDVDTEAFF. In DNA form, the CDR3 reads TGCAGCGTTGACGTCGACACTGAAGCTTTCTTT.

The chain uses TRBV6-1 and TRBJ2-7; 7 bases are shared with TRBD1. Trimming at V came to 5 bases and at J to 3 bases, leaving 13 bases not matched to a gene. CDR3 length: 16 amino acids. Per germline, CDR1 MNHNS and CDR2 SASEGT. The CDR3 region is CASSRYRQGYGYEQYF. In DNA, the CDR3 is TGTGCCAGCAGTCGATACCGACAGGGATACGGCTACGAGCAGTACTTC.

This clonotype was detected only a few times. The chain combines TRBV3-1 with TRBJ2-1, with D uncertain. This CDR3 spans 13 amino acids. The V gene lost 0 bases and the J gene lost 10 bases, with 10 bases spanning the gap. CDR1 LGHDT and CDR2 YNNKEL come from the germline V gene (reference sequence). Written as DNA, the CDR3 is TGTGCCAGCAGCCAAGAACGCCAGAGAGAGCAGTTCTTC. Amino acid sequence: CASSQERQREQFF.

The chain is built from TRBV5-1 and TRBJ1-2, with D uncertain. CDR3 length: 15 amino acids. The germline V gene encodes CDR1 SGHRS and CDR2 YFSETQ. V was cut by 4 bases and J by 0 bases, with 13 bases left in between. CDR3 coding DNA: TGCGCCAGCAGCGCGGGTGGCAGCTCTAACTATGGCTACACCTTC. It encodes CASSAGGSSNYGYTF.

This clonotype was seen a handful of times. The gene calls are TRBV4-1 and TRBJ2-3; perhaps TRBD1 as D (6 bases). V lost 6 bases, J lost 5 bases, and 15 bases lay in between. This CDR3 is 14 amino acids long. Germline CDR1 is MGHRA and CDR2 is YSYEKL. CDR3 nucleotide sequence: TGCGCCAGCAGTTCACAGGGAGCTAAAGATACGCAGTATTTT. The encoded protein is CASSSQGAKDTQYF.

The rearrangement links TRBV15 to TRBJ2-1; D not resolved. Trimming cost V 1 base and J 1 base, with 8 bases left between them. Germline-derived CDR1 and CDR2 are LNHNV and YYDKDF (reference sequence). This CDR3 is built from 15 residues. Written as DNA, the CDR3 is TGTGCCACCAGCAGAGTGGACCAATCCTACAATGAGCAGTTCTTC. Residues: CATSRVDQSYNEQFF.

This clonotype was recorded a few times. The chain uses TRBV12-3 or TRBV12-4 and TRBJ1-1, with a tentative D call TRBD1 (5 bases). V shed 3 bases and J shed 0 bases, with 14 bases lying between them. The CDR3 consists of 16 residues. This chain's CDR3 is CASSFGTGMMNTEAFF. In DNA, the CDR3 is TGTGCCAGCAGTTTTGGTACAGGTATGATGAACACTGAAGCTTTCTTT.

CDR3 in DNA: TGTGCCAGCAAATTAAGCGGGGGGTTTATTATTAGCTCCTACAATGAGCAGTTCTTC. It codes for CASKLSGGFIISSYNEQFF. The rearrangement uses TRBV6-1 and TRBJ2-1; 9 positions match TRBD2. With 7 bases clipped from V and 0 bases from J, the junction kept 16 bases outside the gene matches. Germline V lookup: CDR1 MNHNS, CDR2 SASEGT. CDR3 length: 19 amino acids.

This clonotype was recorded a few times. This chain joins TRBV9 and TRBJ2-5, with D tentatively TRBD2 (6 bases). The CDR3 covers 16 residues. The ends were cut back, 3 bases at V and 2 bases at J, with 17 bases in the middle. The V gene's germline CDR1 is SGDLS and CDR2 YYNGEE. The CDR3 coding sequence is TGTGCCAGCAGCGGGATACCACTAGCAGGGCAAGAGACCCAGTACTTC. Its translation is CASSGIPLAGQETQYF.

This clonotype came up many times. V and J are TRBV28 and TRBJ2-7; tentative D call: TRBD2 (6 bases). The CDR3 loop spans 15 amino acids. V was clipped by 6 bases and J by 0 bases, with 15 bases between them. Germline-derived CDR1 and CDR2 are MDHEN and SYDVKM. The DNA of the CDR3 is TGTGCCAGCAGCGCCCCGGGGGTAAGCTCCTACGAGCAGTACGTC. This encodes CASSAPGVSSYEQYV.

The chain couples TRBV28 to TRBJ2-5, with D possibly being TRBD1 or TRBD2 (6 bases each). Germline assignment: CDR1 MDHEN and CDR2 SYDVKM. The CDR3 spans 13 residues. Trimming took off 6 bases at V and 5 bases at J, with 13 bases between the two ends. In nucleotides, the CDR3 is TGTGCCAGCAGAGGGGGGCGCTGGGAGACCCAGTACTTC. This encodes CASRGGRWETQYF.

This clonotype showed up many times. J is TRBJ1-1 and V is TRBV6-1; 9 nucleotides agree with TRBD1. The CDR3 sequence is 15 residues long. The junction had 8 bases not matched to a gene; V was cut back by 5 bases and J by 4 bases. The germline gives CDR1 MNHNS, CDR2 SASEGT. The CDR3 protein is CASSRTGTGITEAFF. The CDR3 nucleotides read TGTGCCAGCAGTCGAACCGGGACAGGGATCACTGAAGCTTTCTTT.

The chain joins TRBV5-1 to TRBJ2-1; 13 positions agree with TRBD2. Trimming removed 4 bases from V and 8 bases from J; junction bases left unmatched: 6. The CDR3 covers 15 residues. Per germline, CDR1 SGHRS and CDR2 YFSETQ. CDR3 nucleotides: TGCGCCAGCAGCAAACTAGCGGGGGGGGCGGATGAGCAGTTCTTC. Protein product: CASSKLAGGADEQFF. The full variable domain, its missing parts supplied by reference TRBV5-1 and TRBJ2-1, is KAGVTQTPRYLIKTRGQQVTLSCSPISGHRSVSWYQQTPGQGLQFLFEYFSETQRNKGNFPGRFSGRQFSNSRSEMNVSTLELGDSALYLCASSKLAGGADEQFFGPGTRLTVL.

V usage is TRBV7-8 and J usage is TRBJ1-1, with D maybe TRBD1 (6 bases). CDR3 length: 17 amino acids. Germline CDR1 SGHVS, CDR2 FQNEAQ. Trimming took 0 bases from V and 1 from J, leaving 15 bases between them. The CDR3 here is CASSLAVGTLRNTEAFF. The DNA for the CDR3 is TGTGCCAGCAGCTTAGCGGTAGGGACACTTCGGAACACTGAAGCTTTCTTT. The full variable domain, completed using reference TRBV7-8 and TRBJ1-1, is GAGVSQSPRYKVAKRGQDVALRCDPISGHVSLFWYQQALGQGPEFLTYFQNEAQLDKSGLPSDRFFAERPEGSVSTLKIQRTQQEDSAVYLCASSLAVGTLRNTEAFFGQGTRLTVV.

This clonotype was detected ten times or more. The chain recombines TRBV28 with TRBJ2-5; TRBD1 matches at 7 bases. The V gene end was trimmed by 4 bases and the J gene end by 2 bases; junction bases not matched to a gene: 1. The CDR3 extends over 13 amino acids. The germline gives CDR1 MDHEN, CDR2 SYDVKM. In DNA, the CDR3 is TGTGCCAGCAGTTCGGGACAGCAAGAGACCCAGTACTTC. This gives the protein CASSSGQQETQYF.

This clonotype was detected only a few times. V gene TRBV7-2 combines with J gene TRBJ1-5; 9 bases match TRBD1. Looked up from germline, CDR1 is SGHTA and CDR2 is FQGNSA. The CDR3 has 13 amino acids. V lost 5 bases and J lost 10; bases outside the gene matches: 6. The CDR3 region has the DNA TGTGCCAGCAGCCTGGACAGGGGTAGCCCCCAGCATTTT. Amino acid sequence: CASSLDRGSPQHF.

This clonotype was counted only a few times. The chain recombines TRBV7-9 with TRBJ2-5; 12 bases align to TRBD2. The V gene end was trimmed by 5 bases and the J gene end by 3 bases; junction bases not matched to a gene: 4. Per germline, CDR1 SEHNR and CDR2 FQNEAQ (reference sequence). The CDR3 loop spans 15 amino acids. CDR3 sequence reads: CASSKRLAGEETQYF. The CDR3 DNA is TGTGCCAGCAGCAAACGACTAGCGGGGGAAGAGACCCAGTACTTC.

This clonotype was seen only a few times. CDR3 loop: CASNVRGDTEAFF. The CDR3 DNA sequence: TGCGCCAGCAACGTTAGGGGGGACACTGAAGCTTTCTTT. The chain carries TRBV5-1 and TRBJ1-1; weak D call: TRBD1 (6 bases). Germline CDR1 and CDR2: SGHRS and YFSETQ. The CDR3 extends over 13 amino acids. Between the trimmed V and J ends, which lost 6 bases and 3 bases, there was a span of 12 bases.

This chain connects TRBV7-9 to TRBJ2-4; D is undetermined. The V end lost 0 bases, the J end lost 2 bases, and 5 bases lay between the germline ends. CDR1 is SEHNR and CDR2 is FQNEAQ in the germline V gene (reference sequence). This CDR3 spans 14 amino acids. The CDR3 DNA is TGTGCCAGCAGCTTAGCGGGCACCAAAAACATTCAGTACTTC. It encodes CASSLAGTKNIQYF. The full variable domain, with the rest looked up from reference TRBV7-9 and TRBJ2-4, is DTGVSQNPRHKITKRGQNVTFRCDPISEHNRLYWYRQTLGQGPEFLTYFQNEAQLEKSRLLSDRFSAERPKGSFSTLEIQRTEQGDSAMYLCASSLAGTKNIQYFGAGTRLSVL.

A remark on this clonotype: One end of the junction fails to match germline, which may point to a read error. The V gene is TRBV3-1, the J gene TRBJ2-7, with TRBD1 matching over 7 bases. The CDR3 extends over 16 amino acids. Germline V gene sequence: CDR1 LGHDT, CDR2 YNNKEL (reference sequence). This CDR3 reads CAISPTGLGGTGEQYF. CDR3 coding DNA: TGTGCCATCAGCCCGACAGGGCTAGGGGGTACCGGCGAGCAGTACTTC.

CDR3 nucleotides: TGTGCCAGCAGCCAAAATCTCCTCAGGGTCGCAACTAATGAAAAACTGTTTTTT. It specifies CASSQNLLRVATNEKLFF. The V gene is TRBV4-2, the J gene TRBJ1-4, with D tentatively TRBD1 (5 bases). Trimming took off 2 bases at V and 0 bases at J, with 16 bases between the two ends. Per the germline V gene, CDR1 is LGHNA and CDR2 is YNFKEQ. The CDR3 is 18 residues long.

This clonotype was recorded many times. The rearrangement links TRBV5-1 to TRBJ1-1; maybe TRBD1 (5 bases). Germline V gives CDR1 SGHRS, CDR2 YFSETQ. This CDR3 comprises 14 residues. V lost 4 bases, J lost 3 bases, and 13 bases lay in between. Written as DNA, the CDR3 is TGCGCCAGCAGCCCTGGTGGGGGAGACACTGAAGCTTTCTTT. This codes for CASSPGGGDTEAFF.

The chain carries TRBV18 and TRBJ2-2; 7 bases are shared with TRBD1. The CDR3 has 17 residues. J lost 3 bases, V lost 2 bases, and 9 bases had no gene match. CDR1 is KGHSH and CDR2 is LQKENI in the germline V gene. The CDR3 spells CASSPALRGRYTGELFF. CDR3 nucleotide sequence: TGTGCCAGCTCACCAGCTCTTAGGGGGCGATACACCGGGGAGCTGTTTTTT.

The chain employs TRBV4-2 and TRBJ2-7; the match to TRBD2 covers 10 bases. The junction had 6 bases not matched to a gene; V was cut back by 3 bases and J by 4 bases. Germline V gene lookup returns CDR1 LGHNA and CDR2 YNFKEQ. CDR3 length: 15 amino acids. CDR3 loop: CASSQASGGLYEQYF. For the CDR3, the DNA is TGTGCCAGCAGCCAGGCTAGCGGGGGTCTATACGAGCAGTACTTC.

This clonotype was counted at least ten times. The chain has TRBV15 and TRBJ1-1, with D unclear. The V end lost 0 bases, the J end lost 7 bases, and 3 bases lay between the germline ends. The CDR3 totals 11 residues. Germline V gene lookup returns CDR1 LNHNV and CDR2 YYDKDF (reference sequence). The CDR3 spells CATSRDGEAFF. The CDR3 nucleotides are TGTGCCACCAGCAGAGATGGTGAAGCTTTCTTT.